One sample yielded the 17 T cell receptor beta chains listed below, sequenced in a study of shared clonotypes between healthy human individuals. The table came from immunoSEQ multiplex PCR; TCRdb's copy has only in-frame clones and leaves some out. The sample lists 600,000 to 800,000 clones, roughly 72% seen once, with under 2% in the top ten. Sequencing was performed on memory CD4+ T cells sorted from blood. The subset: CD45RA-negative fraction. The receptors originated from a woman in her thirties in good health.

CDR3 amino acids: CAWTRPWDRRNSPLHF. The CDR3 DNA reads as TGTGCCTGGACTCGCCCCTGGGACAGGCGCAATTCACCCCTCCACTTT. This rearrangement joins TRBV30 to TRBJ1-6, with 8 nucleotides matching TRBD1. The ends lost 4 bases at V and 7 bases at J; junction bases unmatched: 12. Looked up from germline, CDR1 is GTSNPN and CDR2 is SVGIG (reference sequence). The CDR3 sequence is 16 residues long.

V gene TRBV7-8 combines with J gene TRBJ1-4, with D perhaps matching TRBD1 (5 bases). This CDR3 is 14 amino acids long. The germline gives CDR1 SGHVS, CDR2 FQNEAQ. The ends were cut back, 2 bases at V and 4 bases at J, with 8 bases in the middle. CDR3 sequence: CASSLRQLNEKLFF. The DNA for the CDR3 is TGTGCCAGCAGCTTAAGACAGCTTAATGAAAAACTGTTTTTT.

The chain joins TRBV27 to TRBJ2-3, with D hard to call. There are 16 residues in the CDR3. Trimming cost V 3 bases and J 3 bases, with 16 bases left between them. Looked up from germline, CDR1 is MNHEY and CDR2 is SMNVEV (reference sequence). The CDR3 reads CASSFPYSDVTDTQYF. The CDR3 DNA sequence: TGTGCCAGCAGTTTCCCCTATAGTGATGTGACAGATACGCAGTATTTT.

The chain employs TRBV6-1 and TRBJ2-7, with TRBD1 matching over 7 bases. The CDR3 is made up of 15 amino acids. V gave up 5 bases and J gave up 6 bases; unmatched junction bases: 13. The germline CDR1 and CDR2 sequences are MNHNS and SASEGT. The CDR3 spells CASSKGARTGREQYF. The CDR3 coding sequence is TGTGCCAGCAGTAAGGGGGCCAGGACAGGCCGCGAGCAGTACTTC.

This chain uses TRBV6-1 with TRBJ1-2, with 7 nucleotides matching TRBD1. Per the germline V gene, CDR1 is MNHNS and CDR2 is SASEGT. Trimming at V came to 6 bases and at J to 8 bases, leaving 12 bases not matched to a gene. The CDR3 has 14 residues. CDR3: CASSRPRQGGGYTF. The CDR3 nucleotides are TGTGCCAGCAGCCGCCCGCGACAGGGTGGGGGCTACACCTTC.

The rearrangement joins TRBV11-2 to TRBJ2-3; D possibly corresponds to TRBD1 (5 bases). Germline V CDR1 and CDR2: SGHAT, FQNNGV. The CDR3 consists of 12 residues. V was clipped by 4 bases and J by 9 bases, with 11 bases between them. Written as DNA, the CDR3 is TGTGCCAGCAGCTACATCAGGGAAACGCAGTATTTT. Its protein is CASSYIRETQYF.

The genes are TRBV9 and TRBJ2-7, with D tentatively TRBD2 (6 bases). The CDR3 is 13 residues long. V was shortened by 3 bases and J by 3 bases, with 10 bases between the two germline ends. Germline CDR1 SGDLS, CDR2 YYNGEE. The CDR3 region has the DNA TGTGCCAGCAGCGGGGGAGCGGGCTACGAGCAGTACTTC. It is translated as CASSGGAGYEQYF.

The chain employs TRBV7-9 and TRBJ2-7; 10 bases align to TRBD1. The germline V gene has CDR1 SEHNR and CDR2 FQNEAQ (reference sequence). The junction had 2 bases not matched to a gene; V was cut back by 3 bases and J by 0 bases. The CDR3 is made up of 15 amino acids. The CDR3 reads CASSLGQGFSYEQYF. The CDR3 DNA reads TGTGCCAGCAGCTTGGGACAGGGGTTCTCCTACGAGCAGTACTTC.

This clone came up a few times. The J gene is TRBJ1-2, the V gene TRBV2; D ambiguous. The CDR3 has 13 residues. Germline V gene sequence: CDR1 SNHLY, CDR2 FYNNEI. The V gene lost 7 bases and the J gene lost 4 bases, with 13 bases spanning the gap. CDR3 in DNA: TGTGCCAGCACTATTACATCTTTCTATGGCTACACCTTC. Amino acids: CASTITSFYGYTF.

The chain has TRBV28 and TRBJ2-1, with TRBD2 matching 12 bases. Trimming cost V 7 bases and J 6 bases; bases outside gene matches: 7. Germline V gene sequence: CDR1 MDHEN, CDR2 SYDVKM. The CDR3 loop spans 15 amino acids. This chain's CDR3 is CASTLTSGSFNEQFF. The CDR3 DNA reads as TGTGCCAGCACCTTGACTAGCGGGAGTTTCAATGAGCAGTTCTTC. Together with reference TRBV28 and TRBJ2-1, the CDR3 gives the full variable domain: DVKVTQSSRYLVKRTGEKVFLECVQDMDHENMFWYRQDPGLGLRLIYFSYDVKMKEKGDIPEGYSVSREKKERFSLILESASTNQTSMYLCASTLTSGSFNEQFFGPGTRLTVL.

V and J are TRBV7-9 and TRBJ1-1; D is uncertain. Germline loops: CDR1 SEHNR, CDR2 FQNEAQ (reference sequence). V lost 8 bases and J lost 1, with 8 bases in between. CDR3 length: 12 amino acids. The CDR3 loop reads CASSEGNTEAFF. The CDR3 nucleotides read TGTGCCAGCTCCGAAGGGAACACTGAAGCTTTCTTT.

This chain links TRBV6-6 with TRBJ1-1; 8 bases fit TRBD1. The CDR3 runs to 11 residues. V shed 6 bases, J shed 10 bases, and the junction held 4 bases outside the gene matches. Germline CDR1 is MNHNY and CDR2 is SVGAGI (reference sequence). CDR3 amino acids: CASRRQGRAFF. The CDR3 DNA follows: TGTGCCAGCAGACGACAGGGGAGAGCTTTCTTT.

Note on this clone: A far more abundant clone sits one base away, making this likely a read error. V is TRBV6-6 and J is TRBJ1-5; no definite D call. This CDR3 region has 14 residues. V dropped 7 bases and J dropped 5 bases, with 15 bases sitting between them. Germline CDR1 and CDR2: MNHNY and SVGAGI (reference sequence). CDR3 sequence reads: CASNSDKDDQPQHF. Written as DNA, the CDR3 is TGTGCCAGCAATTCTGATAAGGACGATCAGCCCCAGCATTTT.

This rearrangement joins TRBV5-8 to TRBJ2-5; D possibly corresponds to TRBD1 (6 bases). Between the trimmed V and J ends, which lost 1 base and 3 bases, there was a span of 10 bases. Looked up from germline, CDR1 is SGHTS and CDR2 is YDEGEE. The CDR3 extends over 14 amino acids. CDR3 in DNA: TGTGCCAGCAGCTTGCGTTACAGGGAAGAGACCCAGTACTTC. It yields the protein CASSLRYREETQYF.

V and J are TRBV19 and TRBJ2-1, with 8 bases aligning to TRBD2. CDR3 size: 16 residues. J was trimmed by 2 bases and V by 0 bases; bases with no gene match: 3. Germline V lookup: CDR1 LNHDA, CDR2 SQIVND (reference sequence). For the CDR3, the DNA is TGTGCCAGTAGTATAGATCTAGCGGGCGCCTACAATGAGCAGTTCTTC. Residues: CASSIDLAGAYNEQFF.

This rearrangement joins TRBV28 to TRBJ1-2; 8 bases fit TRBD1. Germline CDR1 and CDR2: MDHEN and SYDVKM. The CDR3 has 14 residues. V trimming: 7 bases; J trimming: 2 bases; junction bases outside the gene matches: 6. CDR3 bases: TGTGCCAGCACAATTCGGACAGGGAACTATGGCTACACCTTC. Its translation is CASTIRTGNYGYTF.

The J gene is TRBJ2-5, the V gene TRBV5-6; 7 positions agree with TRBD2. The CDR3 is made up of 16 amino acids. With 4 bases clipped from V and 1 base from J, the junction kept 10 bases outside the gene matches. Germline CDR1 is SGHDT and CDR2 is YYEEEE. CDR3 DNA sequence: TGTGCCAGCAGCCCACCCGCCGGGGAGGGCCAAGAGACCCAGTACTTC. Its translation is CASSPPAGEGQETQYF.